One and the same sample provided the 27 T cell receptor beta chains below, sequenced in a study of shared clonotypes between healthy human individuals (dated by TCRdb to the early 2020s). Library creation used the immunoSEQ multiplex PCR assay. TCRdb provides this immuneACCESS table in a form limited to in-frame rearrangements. Some clones are lacking; in checked studies, under half of them reflect an unresolved V gene, and why the rest are absent is not known. In this sample the table shows approximately 500,000 clones, almost 80% of which occur a single time. The ten top clones hold more than 10% of the sample. Sequenced sample: PBMCs. All receptors come from a woman aged 40-49 years in good health. Some clones in this sample may be carry-over from other donors' samples.

V usage is TRBV7-9 and J usage is TRBJ1-1; D unresolved. The CDR3 contains 11 residues. CDR1 SEHNR and CDR2 FQNEAQ come from the germline V gene (reference sequence). V dropped 1 base and J dropped 11 bases, with 8 bases sitting between them. The CDR3 region is CASSLDNPAFF. Here the CDR3 DNA reads TGTGCCAGCAGCTTAGACAACCCGGCTTTCTTT. The complete variable domain, with remaining parts taken from reference TRBV7-9 and TRBJ1-1, reads DTGVSQNPRHKITKRGQNVTFRCDPISEHNRLYWYRQTLGQGPEFLTYFQNEAQLEKSRLLSDRFSAERPKGSFSTLEIQRTEQGDSAMYLCASSLDNPAFFGQGTRLTVV.

The gene calls are TRBV14 and TRBJ2-1, with TRBD2 matching 9 bases. Germline V lookup: CDR1 SGHDN, CDR2 FVKESK. The CDR3 sequence is 14 residues long. The ends lost 2 bases at V and 4 bases at J; junction bases unmatched: 0. The CDR3, as DNA: TGTGCCAGCAGCCAACTAGCGGGGTACAATGAGCAGTTCTTC. This translates into CASSQLAGYNEQFF.

This clone appeared a single time. The chain links TRBV28 to TRBJ2-4; 8 bases map to TRBD1. This CDR3 is 15 amino acids long. Germline lookup yields CDR1 MDHEN and CDR2 SYDVKM. V was pared by 7 bases and J by 4 bases, with 9 bases of the junction left unmatched. CDR3 sequence: CASTIRGQAKNIQYF. The CDR3 bases are TGTGCCAGCACCATCCGGGGACAGGCGAAAAACATTCAGTACTTC.

The chain's CDR3 is CASSLRGLESSTDTQYF. Here the CDR3 DNA reads TGTGCCAGCAGCTTGAGGGGACTGGAGTCTAGCACAGATACGCAGTATTTT. The J gene is TRBJ2-3, the V gene TRBV5-5; D possibly corresponds to TRBD2 (6 bases). V was trimmed by 1 base and J by 0 bases, leaving 15 bases between them. Per germline, CDR1 SGHKS and CDR2 YYEKEE (reference sequence). This CDR3 is built from 17 residues.

The V call is TRBV28, the J call TRBJ2-1; perhaps TRBD2 as D (6 bases). This CDR3 is built from 14 residues. V lost 3 bases, J lost 10 bases, and 16 bases lay in between. Germline values: CDR1 MDHEN, CDR2 SYDVKM. CDR3 sequence reads: CASSLGGGPREQFF. In DNA form, the CDR3 reads TGTGCCAGCAGTTTGGGGGGAGGCCCTAGGGAGCAGTTCTTC.

This chain uses TRBV19 with TRBJ2-7; the D gene is possibly TRBD2 (6 bases). Germline V CDR1 and CDR2: LNHDA, SQIVND (reference sequence). CDR3 length equals 14 residues. Trimming took off 3 bases at V and 3 bases at J, with 12 bases between the two ends. In DNA form, the CDR3 reads TGTGCCAGTAGTATCGGGGGTGGGGACTACGAGCAGTACTTC. Translation: CASSIGGGDYEQYF.

The chain combines TRBV5-5 with TRBJ2-5; a weak D match, TRBD1 (5 bases). The CDR3 covers 14 residues. Germline V gives CDR1 SGHKS, CDR2 YYEKEE (reference sequence). Deletions cut 4 bases from V and 5 bases from J, with 15 bases between. The CDR3 loop reads CASSQGAGSETQYF. The CDR3 DNA sequence: TGTGCCAGCAGCCAAGGGGCCGGATCGGAGACCCAGTACTTC.

The chain is built from TRBV4-1 and TRBJ1-1; possibly TRBD1 for D (5 bases). Germline CDR1 reads MGHRA; CDR2 reads YSYEKL. The CDR3 is 15 residues long. Trimming left V 1 base short and J 4 bases short, with 13 bases between. The CDR3: CASSQGDGRGTEAFF. CDR3 sequence (DNA): TGCGCCAGCAGCCAAGGGGACGGGCGGGGCACTGAAGCTTTCTTT.

The chain joins TRBV28 to TRBJ2-4; 7 bases are a match to TRBD2. The ends lost 7 bases at V and 4 bases at J; junction bases unmatched: 10. Per germline, CDR1 MDHEN and CDR2 SYDVKM. The CDR3 consists of 15 residues. DNA of the CDR3: TGTGCCAGCACCCCTCCCGGGGGGTCTAAAAACATTCAGTACTTC. Its protein is CASTPPGGSKNIQYF.

The chain has TRBV7-3 and TRBJ2-6, with no clear D. The V end lost 5 bases, the J end lost 0 bases, and 8 bases lay between the germline ends. The CDR3 loop spans 15 amino acids. Germline loops: CDR1 SGHTA, CDR2 FQGTGA. Here the CDR3 reads CASSSDTSGANVLTF. Here the CDR3 DNA reads TGTGCCAGCAGCAGTGACACCTCTGGGGCCAACGTCCTGACTTTC.

The chain uses TRBV5-8 and TRBJ2-3; TRBD1 matches at 8 bases. The V gene end was trimmed by 3 bases and the J gene end by 4 bases; junction bases not matched to a gene: 10. The CDR3 has 16 residues. Germline CDR1 and CDR2: SGHTS and YDEGEE. The CDR3 is CASSSRPGRGPDTQYF. CDR3 sequence (DNA): TGTGCCAGCAGCTCCCGCCCGGGCAGGGGGCCAGATACGCAGTATTTT.

As regards this clone: Other DNA sequences in the sample encode the same CDR3. V usage is TRBV7-3 and J usage is TRBJ2-3; TRBD2 matches 11 bases. Trimming at V came to 5 bases and at J to 5 bases, leaving 3 bases not matched to a gene. Germline assignment: CDR1 SGHTA and CDR2 FQGTGA. This CDR3 contains 14 residues. The CDR3 bases are TGTGCCAGCAGCCCCGGACTAGCGGGAGATACGCAGTATTTT. Protein sequence: CASSPGLAGDTQYF. Using reference TRBV7-3 and TRBJ2-3 for the parts outside the CDR3, the full variable domain is GAGVSQTPSNKVTEKGKYVELRCDPISGHTALYWYRQSLGQGPEFLIYFQGTGAADDSGLPNDRFFAVRPEGSVSTLKIQRTERGDSAVYLCASSPGLAGDTQYFGPGTRLTVL.

The chain links TRBV5-1 to TRBJ2-1; TRBD1 agrees at 9 bases. Germline CDR1 is SGHRS and CDR2 is YFSETQ. The junction had 12 bases not matched to a gene; V was cut back by 4 bases and J by 4 bases. CDR3 length equals 17 residues. CDR3 sequence: CASSPRTAGQGYNEQFF. The CDR3 bases are TGCGCCAGCAGCCCCCGGACAGCCGGACAGGGGTACAATGAGCAGTTCTTC.

V gene TRBV10-2 combines with J gene TRBJ2-2; the match to TRBD2 covers 11 bases. Germline values: CDR1 WSHSY, CDR2 SAAADI. Trimming cost V 7 bases and J 3 bases; bases outside gene matches: 4. This CDR3 has 15 residues. The DNA of the CDR3 is TGCGCCAGCAATCTAGCGGGAGGCGACACCGGGGAGCTGTTTTTT. It is translated as CASNLAGGDTGELFF.

The chain joins TRBV5-1 to TRBJ1-2; 8 nucleotides align to TRBD1. Germline V gives CDR1 SGHRS, CDR2 YFSETQ. With 4 bases clipped from V and 1 base from J, the junction kept 6 bases outside the gene matches. The length of the CDR3 is 15 residues. CDR3 nucleotides: TGCGCCAGCAGCCCACGGACAGGGAATAACTATGGCTACACCTTC. Translated, it gives CASSPRTGNNYGYTF.

This sequence joins TRBV4-3 and TRBJ2-1; 7 bases match TRBD1. Germline trimming cut 4 bases from V and 5 bases from J; bases unmatched to any gene: 8. Germline CDR1 LGHNA, CDR2 YSLEER. The CDR3 is 15 amino acids. CDR3 in amino acids: CASSLLQGLDNEQFF. CDR3 bases: TGCGCCAGCAGCCTCCTACAGGGGTTGGACAATGAGCAGTTCTTC.

The V call is TRBV19, the J call TRBJ2-4; D uncertain. This CDR3 comprises 16 residues. Germline CDR1 LNHDA, CDR2 SQIVND (reference sequence). Trimming removed 3 bases from V and 1 base from J, with 13 bases in between. The DNA for the CDR3 is TGTGCCAGTAGTATGTGGGGAATGGGTGCCAAAAACATTCAGTACTTC. Translating it yields CASSMWGMGAKNIQYF.

The chain links TRBV10-3 to TRBJ2-7; no clear D gene. The V gene lost 6 bases and the J gene lost 6 bases, with 15 bases spanning the gap. CDR1 is ENHRY and CDR2 is SYGVKD in the germline V gene. This CDR3 region has 13 residues. Here the CDR3 reads CAISSDPFGEQYF. In DNA form, the CDR3 reads TGTGCCATCAGCTCGGACCCATTCGGCGAGCAGTACTTC.

The CDR3: CARSFHRGNTIYF. The CDR3 DNA sequence: TGTGCCAGAAGCTTCCACAGGGGAAACACCATATATTTT. The gene calls are TRBV5-3 and TRBJ1-3, with D maybe TRBD1 (5 bases). TRBV5-3 is filed as an ORF, its function uncertain. Deletions cut 2 bases from V and 4 bases from J, with 7 bases between. The CDR3 contains 13 residues.

The rearrangement joins TRBV6-5 to TRBJ2-1, with D unresolved. This CDR3 region has 14 residues. Deletions cut 0 bases from V and 5 bases from J, with 8 bases between. The germline CDR1 and CDR2 sequences are MNHEY and SVGAGI. The CDR3 DNA sequence: TGTGCCAGCAGTTACTCGATGGCTCACAATGAGCAGTTCTTC. This codes for CASSYSMAHNEQFF.

The chain links TRBV6-1 to TRBJ1-1; a weak D match, TRBD1 (5 bases). There are 16 residues in the CDR3. Trimming took 2 bases from V and 1 from J, leaving 14 bases between them. The germline CDR1 and CDR2 sequences are MNHNS and SASEGT. The CDR3 region has the DNA TGTGCCAGCAGTGAATACGGCGGGACCCCGAACACTGAAGCTTTCTTT. This gives the protein CASSEYGGTPNTEAFF.

V gene TRBV18 combines with J gene TRBJ2-6, with a weak D call TRBD1 (6 bases). V gave up 3 bases and J gave up 4 bases, with 10 bases separating them. The CDR3 extends over 15 amino acids. The germline V gene encodes CDR1 KGHSH and CDR2 LQKENI. The CDR3 bases are TGTGCCAGCTCACCGAGGACAGACGGGGCCAACGTCCTGACTTTC. It specifies CASSPRTDGANVLTF.

The CDR3 bases are TGTGCCAGCAGTTACCTAGGGATTGGTACGCAGTATTTT. It is translated as CASSYLGIGTQYF. The rearrangement uses TRBV27 and TRBJ2-3; no firm D call. V lost 4 bases, J lost 8 bases, and 13 bases lay in between. The CDR3 extends over 13 amino acids. Germline V CDR1 and CDR2: MNHEY, SMNVEV (reference sequence).

As regards this clone: The sample holds other DNA sequences that translate to the same CDR3. This chain connects TRBV29-1 to TRBJ2-3; TRBD2 matches 11 bases. J lost 2 bases, V lost 1 base, and 2 bases had no gene match. The CDR3 sequence is 15 residues long. Germline CDR1 is SQVTM and CDR2 is ANQGSEA. CDR3 DNA sequence: TGCAGCGTTGAAGGACTAGCGGGATACACAGATACGCAGTATTTT. Translated: CSVEGLAGYTDTQYF.

The chain uses TRBV7-9 and TRBJ1-1; possibly TRBD1 for D (6 bases). V lost 2 bases, J lost 6 bases, and 19 bases lay in between. CDR1 and CDR2 (germline): SEHNR, FQNEAQ (reference sequence). This CDR3 is 16 amino acids long. The CDR3 protein is CASSLSLTGASPEAFF. In DNA, the CDR3 is TGTGCCAGCAGCTTATCCCTGACAGGTGCGAGTCCTGAAGCTTTCTTT.

This rearrangement joins TRBV19 to TRBJ2-2, with D possibly called TRBD1 or TRBD2 (5 bases each). The CDR3 extends over 16 amino acids. V lost 4 bases and J 5 bases, leaving 17 bases between the germline ends. Germline CDR1 and CDR2: LNHDA and SQIVND (reference sequence). The DNA for the CDR3 is TGTGCCAGTAGTAGAGGGGTGCCGGCCCGAACCGGGGAGCTGTTTTTT. Amino acids: CASSRGVPARTGELFF.

The rearrangement links TRBV6-4 to TRBJ1-2; D call uncertain. Trimming took 0 bases from V and 5 from J, leaving 10 bases between them. This CDR3 region has 14 residues. In germline, CDR1 is MRHNA, CDR2 SNTAGT. CDR3 bases: TGTGCCAGCAGTGACTCGGCGGAAGGATATGGCTACACCTTC. This gives the protein CASSDSAEGYGYTF.